The sequence of this TCR beta chain was determined in a study of CXCR3-negative and CXCR3-positive naive CD8 T cells. Note on this clonotype: Its cognate antigen is unknown.

Findings of the study overall: Hydrophobicity of TRB CDR3s was greater in CXCR3-positive naive cells than in CXCR3-negative naive cells.

CDR1 and CDR2 from the germline V gene are SGDLS and YYNGEE. The CDR3 length is 15 residues. Through 5' RACE with UMI labels, the TRB cDNA libraries were prepared. Using the 5' RACE reads, TCRdb records one entry per CDR3 protein without DNA. This repertoire comprises some 39,000 distinct CDR3 sequences; its ten largest clones make up around 1.9%. This clonotype was obtained from a human donor in good health. Some clones in this sample may be carry-over from other donors' samples. Sample: naive CXCR3- CD8+ T cells from blood. Subset described: CD45RO-CCR7+CD27+CD95- naive CD8+ T cells lacking CXCR3 (TNR3-). The chain has TRBV9 and TRBJ1-5; TCRdb names TRBD1, which stays unverified in the absence of DNA. The CDR3 loop is CASSPGQQTNQPQHF.